A selection of T cell receptor beta chains follows, all from one sample in a study of regulatory dendritic cells for organ transplantation. Method: immunoSEQ multiplex PCR; TCRdb's copy keeps in-frame clones and lacks some. The data contain 18,000 or so clones, 70% to 80% of them singletons. These receptors' targets are unknown. Source material: memory CD4+ T cells from blood cultured with regulatory dendritic cells. Receptors originate from a human donor in good health. CDR3s leave out the opening cysteine and the closing phenylalanine or tryptophan.

j_call v_call cdr3_aa
TRBJ1-1 TRBV5-1 ASSLAKQPRRSMNTEAF
TRBJ2-3 TRBV6-5 ASSIRDRTNTQY
TRBJ2-1 TRBV7-3 ASSLTSGSNEQF
TRBJ2-7 TRBV11-2 ASSLDSVYEQY
TRBJ1-6 TRBV10-2 ASSDPGDASPLH
TRBJ2-7 TRBV6-1 ASSEEAGGN
TRBJ2-7 TRBV11-3 ASSDRRDEQY
TRBJ2-7 TRBV30 AWSVQSGRHEQY
TRBJ1-1 TRBV14 ASSQGTLTEAF
TRBJ2-7 TRBV6-1 ASSEALGGLYEQY
TRBJ2-7 TRBV6-5 ASSSGEVPGGEQY
TRBJ1-1 TRBV5-5 ASSLDPLTEAF
TRBJ2-7 TRBV27 ASSLRFGGPYEQY
TRBJ2-1 TRBV19 ASSIGWGYNEQF
TRBJ1-1 TRBV7-6 ASSLDVGNTEAF
TRBJ2-7 TRBV7-9 ASSPVGGSLQY
TRBJ2-3 TRBV5-1 ASSLGGRTDTQY
TRBJ1-2 TRBV6-5 ASSYSVGGYGYT
TRBJ2-2 TRBV19 ATDTSARTGELF
TRBJ2-7 TRBV6-6 ASTHGGDYVKEQY
TRBJ1-4 TRBV15 ATSIRTGSNEKLF
TRBJ1-2 TRBV6-4 ASTKPDRFYGYT
TRBJ1-1 TRBV9 ASSVIQGPTEAF
TRBJ2-2 TRBV6-4 ASSVGQDTGELF
TRBJ1-2 TRBV28 ASSFGANYGYT
TRBJ2-3 TRBV2 ASRPSVGDTQY
TRBJ2-7 TRBV6-5 AVGRVSYEQY
TRBJ2-1 TRBV5-1 ASSFPDRPYNEQF
TRBJ2-7 TRBV19 ASSAEFGSEYRAPYEQY
TRBJ2-7 TRBV4-3 ASSPSGGPSEQY
TRBJ1-6 TRBV10-3 AISDKQLNNSPLH
TRBJ1-1 TRBV29-1 SYLPRYTEAF
TRBJ2-7 TRBV4-1 ASSPPGTGASYEQY
TRBJ2-5 TRBV27 ASSLVVAGVETQY
TRBJ2-4 TRBV6-1 ASVTLGRNIQY
TRBJ1-2 TRBV4-3 ASSQERFFSAAAVHGYT
TRBJ2-2 TRBV2 ASSDGWGGELF
TRBJ2-3 TRBV7-6 ASSLLSTDTQY
TRBJ2-1 TRBV28 ASGTSGTYNEQF
TRBJ2-1 TRBV4-3 ASSLRGEVYNEQF
TRBJ1-1 TRBV4-1 ASSRMGLNTEAF
TRBJ1-6 TRBV19 ASRTSGDGSPLH
TRBJ2-1 TRBV4-2 ASSQGSSGGYNEQF
TRBJ2-7 TRBV2 ASRGQGTSYEQY
TRBJ2-2 TRBV19 ASIPPGRTNTGELF
TRBJ1-1 TRBV7-2 ASSFGGFNTEAF
TRBJ1-1 TRBV19 ASSPQGNTEAF
TRBJ2-7 TRBV2 ASIFGGTSYEQY
TRBJ1-2 TRBV28 ASGREGGYT
TRBJ2-1 TRBV19 ASSQRPGTSYTNEQF
TRBJ1-1 TRBV19 ASSMVWGVSTEAF
TRBJ1-3 TRBV28 ASREGFSGNTIY
TRBJ1-1 TRBV25-1 ASSDETPNTEAF
TRBJ2-3 TRBV11-2 ASSFFRGGGTDTQY